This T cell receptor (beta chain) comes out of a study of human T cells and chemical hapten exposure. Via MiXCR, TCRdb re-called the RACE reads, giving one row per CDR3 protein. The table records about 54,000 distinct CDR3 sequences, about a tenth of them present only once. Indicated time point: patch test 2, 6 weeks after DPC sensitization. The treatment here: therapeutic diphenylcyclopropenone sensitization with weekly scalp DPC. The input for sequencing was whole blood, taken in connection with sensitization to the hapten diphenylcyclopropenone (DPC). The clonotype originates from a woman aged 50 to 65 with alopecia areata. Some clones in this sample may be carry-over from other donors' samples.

CDR3 sequence: CASSPTGSNYGYTF. The CDR3 DNA reads as TGTGCCAGCTCACCGACAGGTTCTAACTATGGCTACACCTTC. The chain combines TRBV18 with TRBJ1-2, with D maybe TRBD1 (6 bases). Germline V gene data show CDR1 as KGHSH and CDR2 as LQKENI. V was trimmed by 3 bases and J by 0 bases, leaving 8 bases between them. The CDR3 covers 14 residues. Filled out from reference TRBV18 and TRBJ1-2, the complete variable domain reads NAGVMQNPRHLVRRRGQEARLRCSPMKGHSHVYWYRQLPEEGLKFMVYLQKENIIDESGMPKERFSAEFPKEGPSILRIQQVVRGDSAAYFCASSPTGSNYGYTFGSGTRLTVV.